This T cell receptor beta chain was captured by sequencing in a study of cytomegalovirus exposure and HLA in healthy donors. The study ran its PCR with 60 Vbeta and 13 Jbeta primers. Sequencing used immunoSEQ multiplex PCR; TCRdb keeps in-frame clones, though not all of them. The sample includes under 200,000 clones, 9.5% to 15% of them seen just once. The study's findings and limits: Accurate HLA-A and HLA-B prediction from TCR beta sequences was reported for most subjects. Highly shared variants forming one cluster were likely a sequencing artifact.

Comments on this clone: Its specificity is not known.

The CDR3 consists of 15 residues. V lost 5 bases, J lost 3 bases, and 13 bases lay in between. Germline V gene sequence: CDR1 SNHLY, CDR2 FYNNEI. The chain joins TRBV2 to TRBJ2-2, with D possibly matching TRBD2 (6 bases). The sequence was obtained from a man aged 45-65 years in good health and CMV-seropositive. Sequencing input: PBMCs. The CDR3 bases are TGTGCCAGCAGTTCGCAGGGAGGAGACACCGGGGAGCTGTTTTTT. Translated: CASSSQGGDTGELFF. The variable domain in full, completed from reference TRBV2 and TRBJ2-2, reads EPEVTQTPSHQVTQMGQEVILRCVPISNHLYFYWYRQILGQKVEFLVSFYNNEISEKSEIFDDQFSVERPDGSNFTLKIRSTKLEDSAMYFCASSSQGGDTGELFFGEGSRLTVL.